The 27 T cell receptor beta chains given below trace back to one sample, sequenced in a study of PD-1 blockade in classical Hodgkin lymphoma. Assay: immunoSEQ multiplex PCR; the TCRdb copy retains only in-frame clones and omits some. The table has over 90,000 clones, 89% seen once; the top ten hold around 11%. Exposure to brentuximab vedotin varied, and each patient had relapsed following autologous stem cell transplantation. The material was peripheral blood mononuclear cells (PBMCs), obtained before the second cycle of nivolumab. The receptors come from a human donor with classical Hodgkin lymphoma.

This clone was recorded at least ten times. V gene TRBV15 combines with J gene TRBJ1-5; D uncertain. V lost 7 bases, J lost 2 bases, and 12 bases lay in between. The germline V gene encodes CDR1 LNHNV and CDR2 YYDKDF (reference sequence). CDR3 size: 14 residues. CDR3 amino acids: CATNREYGNQPQHF. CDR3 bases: TGTGCCACCAATAGGGAATACGGCAATCAGCCCCAGCATTTT.

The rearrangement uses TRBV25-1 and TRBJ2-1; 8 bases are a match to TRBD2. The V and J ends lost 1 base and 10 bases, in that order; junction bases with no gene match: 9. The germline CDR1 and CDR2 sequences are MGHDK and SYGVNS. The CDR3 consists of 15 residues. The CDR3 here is CASSESASGFWEQFF. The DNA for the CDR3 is TGTGCCAGCAGTGAATCCGCTAGCGGGTTTTGGGAGCAGTTCTTC.

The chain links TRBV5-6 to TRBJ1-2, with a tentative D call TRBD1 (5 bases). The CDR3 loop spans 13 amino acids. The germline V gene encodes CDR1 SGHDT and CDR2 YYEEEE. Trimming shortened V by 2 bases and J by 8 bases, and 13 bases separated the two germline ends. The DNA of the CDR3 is TGTGCCAGCAGCTTTGGGCAGGGAGAGGGCTACACCTTC. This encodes CASSFGQGEGYTF.

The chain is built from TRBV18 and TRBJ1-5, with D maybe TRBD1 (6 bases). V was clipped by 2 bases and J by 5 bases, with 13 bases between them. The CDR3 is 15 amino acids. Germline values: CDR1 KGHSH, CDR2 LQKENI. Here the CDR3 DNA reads TGTGCCAGCTCACCAGGAAGGTCAGGGGATCAGCCCCAGCATTTT. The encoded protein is CASSPGRSGDQPQHF. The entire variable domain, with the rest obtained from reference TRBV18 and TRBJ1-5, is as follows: NAGVMQNPRHLVRRRGQEARLRCSPMKGHSHVYWYRQLPEEGLKFMVYLQKENIIDESGMPKERFSAEFPKEGPSILRIQQVVRGDSAAYFCASSPGRSGDQPQHFGDGTRLSIL.

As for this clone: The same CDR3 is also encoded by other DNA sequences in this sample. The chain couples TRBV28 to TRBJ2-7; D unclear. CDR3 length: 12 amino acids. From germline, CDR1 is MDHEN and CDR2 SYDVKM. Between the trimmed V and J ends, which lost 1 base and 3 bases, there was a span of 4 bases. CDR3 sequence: CASSLSGYEQYF. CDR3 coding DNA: TGTGCCAGCAGTTTATCAGGCTACGAGCAGTACTTC.

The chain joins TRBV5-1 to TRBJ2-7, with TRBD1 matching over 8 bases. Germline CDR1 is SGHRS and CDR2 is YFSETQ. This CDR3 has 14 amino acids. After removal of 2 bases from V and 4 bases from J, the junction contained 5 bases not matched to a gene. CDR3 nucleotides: TGCGCCAGCAGCTTTGGGACAGGATGGTACGAGCAGTACTTC. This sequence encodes CASSFGTGWYEQYF.

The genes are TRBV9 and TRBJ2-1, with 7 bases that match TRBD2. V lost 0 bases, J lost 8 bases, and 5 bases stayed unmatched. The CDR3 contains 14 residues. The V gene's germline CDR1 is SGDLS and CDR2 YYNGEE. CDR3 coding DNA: TGTGCCAGCAGCGTAGGCGGGAGAGAGTATGAGCAGTTCTTC. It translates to CASSVGGREYEQFF. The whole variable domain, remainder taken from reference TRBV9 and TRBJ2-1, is DSGVTQTPKHLITATGQRVTLRCSPRSGDLSVYWYQQSLDQGLQFLIQYYNGEERAKGNILERFSAQQFPDLHSELNLSSLELGDSALYFCASSVGGREYEQFFGPGTRLTVL.

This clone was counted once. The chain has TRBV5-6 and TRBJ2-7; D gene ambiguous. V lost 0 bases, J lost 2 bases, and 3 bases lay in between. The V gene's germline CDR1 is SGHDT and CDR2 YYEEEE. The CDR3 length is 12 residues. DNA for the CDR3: TGTGCCAGCAGCTTGGTCACCTACGAGCAGTACTTC. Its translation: CASSLVTYEQYF.

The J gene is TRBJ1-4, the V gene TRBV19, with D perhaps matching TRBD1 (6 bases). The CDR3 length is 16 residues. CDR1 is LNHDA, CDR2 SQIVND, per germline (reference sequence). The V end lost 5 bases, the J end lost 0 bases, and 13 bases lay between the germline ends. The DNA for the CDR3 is TGTGCCAGTAGTTTTGGACAGTTTTCAACTAATGAAAAACTGTTTTTT. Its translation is CASSFGQFSTNEKLFF.

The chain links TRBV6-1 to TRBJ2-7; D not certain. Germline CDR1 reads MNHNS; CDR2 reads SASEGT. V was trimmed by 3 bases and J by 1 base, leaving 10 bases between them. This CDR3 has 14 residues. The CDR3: CASSEFPDSYEQYF. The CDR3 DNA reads TGTGCCAGCAGTGAGTTTCCTGATTCCTACGAGCAGTACTTC.

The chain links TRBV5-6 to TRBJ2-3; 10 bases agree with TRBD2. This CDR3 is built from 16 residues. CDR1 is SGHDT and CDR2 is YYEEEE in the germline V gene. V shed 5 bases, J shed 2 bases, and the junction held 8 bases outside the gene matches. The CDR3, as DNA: TGTGCCAGCAGTACCTCGACTAGCGGGTCCACAGATACGCAGTATTTT. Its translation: CASSTSTSGSTDTQYF.

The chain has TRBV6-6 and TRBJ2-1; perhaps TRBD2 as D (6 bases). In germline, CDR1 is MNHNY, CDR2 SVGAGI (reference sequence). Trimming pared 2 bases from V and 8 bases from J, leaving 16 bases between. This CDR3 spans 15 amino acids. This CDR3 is CASSYAMTSIYEQFF. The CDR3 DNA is TGTGCCAGCAGTTACGCTATGACTAGTATCTATGAGCAGTTCTTC.

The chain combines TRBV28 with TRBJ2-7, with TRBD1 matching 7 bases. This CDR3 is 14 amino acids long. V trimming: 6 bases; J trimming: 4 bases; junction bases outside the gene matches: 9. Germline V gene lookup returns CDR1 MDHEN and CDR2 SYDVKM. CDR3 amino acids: CASSNRDSSYEQYF. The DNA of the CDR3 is TGTGCCAGCAGCAACCGGGACAGCAGTTACGAGCAGTACTTC. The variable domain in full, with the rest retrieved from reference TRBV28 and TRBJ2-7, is DVKVTQSSRYLVKRTGEKVFLECVQDMDHENMFWYRQDPGLGLRLIYFSYDVKMKEKGDIPEGYSVSREKKERFSLILESASTNQTSMYLCASSNRDSSYEQYFGPGTRLTVT.

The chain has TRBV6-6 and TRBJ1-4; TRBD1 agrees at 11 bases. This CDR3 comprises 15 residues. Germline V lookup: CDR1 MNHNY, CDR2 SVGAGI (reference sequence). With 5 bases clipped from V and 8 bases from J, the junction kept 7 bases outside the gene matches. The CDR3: CASSPGTGGGEKLFF. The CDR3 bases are TGTGCCAGCAGTCCAGGGACAGGGGGAGGAGAAAAACTGTTTTTT.

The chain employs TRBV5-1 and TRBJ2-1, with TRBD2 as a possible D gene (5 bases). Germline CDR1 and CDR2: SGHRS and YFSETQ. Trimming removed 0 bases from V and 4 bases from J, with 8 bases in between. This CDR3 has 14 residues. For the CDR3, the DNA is TGCGCCAGCAGCTTGGAGACTACTTACAATGAGCAGTTCTTC. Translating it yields CASSLETTYNEQFF. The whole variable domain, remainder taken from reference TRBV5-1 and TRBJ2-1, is KAGVTQTPRYLIKTRGQQVTLSCSPISGHRSVSWYQQTPGQGLQFLFEYFSETQRNKGNFPGRFSGRQFSNSRSEMNVSTLELGDSALYLCASSLETTYNEQFFGPGTRLTVL.

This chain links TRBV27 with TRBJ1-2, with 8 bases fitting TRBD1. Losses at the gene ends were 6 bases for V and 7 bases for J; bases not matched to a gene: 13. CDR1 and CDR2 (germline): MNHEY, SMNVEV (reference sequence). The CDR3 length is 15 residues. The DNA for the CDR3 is TGTGCCAGCAGCTCATTGGACAGGGTGAACAGTGGCTACACCTTC. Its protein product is CASSSLDRVNSGYTF.

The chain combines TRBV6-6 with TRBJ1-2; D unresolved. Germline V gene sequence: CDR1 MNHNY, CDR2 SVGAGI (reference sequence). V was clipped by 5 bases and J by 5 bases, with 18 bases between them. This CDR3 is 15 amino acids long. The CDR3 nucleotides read TGTGCCAGCAGTACCACAGAGGATATAGGGTATGGCTACACCTTC. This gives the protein CASSTTEDIGYGYTF.

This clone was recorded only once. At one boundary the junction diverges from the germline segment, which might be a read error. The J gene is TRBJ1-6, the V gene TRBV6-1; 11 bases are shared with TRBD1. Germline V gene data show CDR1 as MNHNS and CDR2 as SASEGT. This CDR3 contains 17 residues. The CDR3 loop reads CASSEGTGGSGNSPLHF. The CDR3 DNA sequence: TGTGCCAGCAGCGAAGGGACAGGGGGTTCGGGGAATTCACCCCTCCACTTT.

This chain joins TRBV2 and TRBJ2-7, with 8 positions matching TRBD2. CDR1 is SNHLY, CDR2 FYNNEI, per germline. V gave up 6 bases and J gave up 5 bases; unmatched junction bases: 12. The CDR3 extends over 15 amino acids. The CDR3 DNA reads TGTGCCAGCAGCATAACTAGCGGAGCTCCCAACGAGCAGTACTTC. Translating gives CASSITSGAPNEQYF.

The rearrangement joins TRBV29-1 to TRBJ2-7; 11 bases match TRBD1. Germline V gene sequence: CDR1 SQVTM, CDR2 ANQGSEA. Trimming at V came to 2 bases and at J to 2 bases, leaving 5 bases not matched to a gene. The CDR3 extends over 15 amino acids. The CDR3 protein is CSVECRDRGTYEQYF. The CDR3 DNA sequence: TGCAGCGTTGAATGTCGGGACAGGGGGACCTACGAGCAGTACTTC.

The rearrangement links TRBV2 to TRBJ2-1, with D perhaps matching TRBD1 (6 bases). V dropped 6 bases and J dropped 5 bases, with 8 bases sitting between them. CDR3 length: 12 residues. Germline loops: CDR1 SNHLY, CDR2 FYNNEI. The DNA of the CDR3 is TGTGCCAGCAGCGGGGACAACAATGAGCAGTTCTTC. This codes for CASSGDNNEQFF. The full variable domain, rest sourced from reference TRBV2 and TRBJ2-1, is EPEVTQTPSHQVTQMGQEVILRCVPISNHLYFYWYRQILGQKVEFLVSFYNNEISEKSEIFDDQFSVERPDGSNFTLKIRSTKLEDSAMYFCASSGDNNEQFFGPGTRLTVL.

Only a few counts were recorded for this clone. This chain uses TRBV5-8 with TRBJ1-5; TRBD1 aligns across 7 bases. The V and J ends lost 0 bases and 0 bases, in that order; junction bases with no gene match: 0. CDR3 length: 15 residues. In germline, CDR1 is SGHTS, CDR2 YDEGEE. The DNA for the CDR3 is TGTGCCAGCAGCTTGGGGGACAGTAGCAATCAGCCCCAGCATTTT. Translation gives CASSLGDSSNQPQHF.

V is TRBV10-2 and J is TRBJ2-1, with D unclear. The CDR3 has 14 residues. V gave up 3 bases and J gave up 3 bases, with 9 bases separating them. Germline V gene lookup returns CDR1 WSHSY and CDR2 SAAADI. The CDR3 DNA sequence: TGCGCCAGCAGTGACCCGGGTAACTACAATGAGCAGTTCTTC. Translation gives CASSDPGNYNEQFF.

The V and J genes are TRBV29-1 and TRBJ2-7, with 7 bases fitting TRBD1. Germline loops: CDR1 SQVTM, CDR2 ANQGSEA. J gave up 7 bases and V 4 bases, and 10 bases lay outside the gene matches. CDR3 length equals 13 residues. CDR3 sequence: CSVGYSTGSEQYF. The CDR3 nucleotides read TGCAGCGTTGGCTACTCGACAGGGAGTGAGCAGTACTTC.

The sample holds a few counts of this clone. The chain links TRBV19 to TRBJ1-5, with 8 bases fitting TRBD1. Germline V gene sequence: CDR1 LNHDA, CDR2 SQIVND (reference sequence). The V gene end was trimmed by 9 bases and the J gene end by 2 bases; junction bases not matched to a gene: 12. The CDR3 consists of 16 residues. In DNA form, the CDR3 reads TGTGCCAGCCGGGACAGGTTTGGGGGTGGCAATCAGCCCCAGCATTTT. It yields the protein CASRDRFGGGNQPQHF.

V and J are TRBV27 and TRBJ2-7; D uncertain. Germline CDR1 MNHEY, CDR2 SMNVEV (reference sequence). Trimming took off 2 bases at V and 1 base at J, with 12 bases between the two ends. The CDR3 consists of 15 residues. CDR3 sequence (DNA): TGTGCCAGCAGTTTAGGAGCTTCAAGATCCTACGAGCAGTACTTC. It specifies CASSLGASRSYEQYF.

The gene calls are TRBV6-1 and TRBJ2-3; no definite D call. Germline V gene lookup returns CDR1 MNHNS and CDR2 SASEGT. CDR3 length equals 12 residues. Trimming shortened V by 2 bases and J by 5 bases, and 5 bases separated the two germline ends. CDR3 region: CASSEYGDTQYF. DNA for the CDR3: TGTGCCAGCAGTGAATATGGAGATACGCAGTATTTT.